These 20 T cell receptor beta chains originate from one sample sequenced in a study of blood T cell repertoires in COVID-19. Some clones are missing from TCRdb's copy, which holds only in-frame ones; the method was immunoSEQ multiplex PCR. The repertoire includes around 100,000 clones, more than 85% of them detected once, and about 7.4% sits in the top ten. Sequenced: peripheral blood. These receptors were collected from a man aged 25-40 years in a cohort sampled during active COVID-19.

The chain combines TRBV12-3 or TRBV12-4 with TRBJ1-5; D gene unclear. This CDR3 spans 13 amino acids. The V and J ends lost 3 bases and 4 bases respectively, with 7 bases between them. The chain's CDR3 is CASSLGENQPQHF. The DNA for the CDR3 is TGTGCCAGCAGTTTGGGAGAAAATCAGCCCCAGCATTTT.

There are a few counts of this clone. The chain uses TRBV3-1 (or the pseudogene TRBV3-2) and TRBJ1-3; D is ambiguous. Germline V lookup: CDR1 LGHDT, CDR2 YNNKEL (reference sequence). This CDR3 is 13 amino acids long. V was clipped by 0 bases and J by 5 bases, with 5 bases between them. Here the CDR3 DNA reads TGTGCCAGCAGCCAAGATAAGCGAAACACCATATATTTT. Its protein is CASSQDKRNTIYF.

V and J are TRBV28 and TRBJ1-2, with 7 nucleotides matching TRBD1. Per germline, CDR1 MDHEN and CDR2 SYDVKM. The trim removed 6 bases at V and 6 bases at J, leaving 10 bases unmatched. This CDR3 comprises 14 residues. CDR3 amino acids: CASSLPDRPHGYTF. The CDR3 coding sequence is TGTGCCAGCAGCCTACCGGACAGGCCCCATGGCTACACCTTC.

The V call is TRBV21-1, the J call TRBJ1-1. TRBV21-1 is classified as a pseudogene. The CDR3 extends over 14 amino acids. The CDR3 region has the DNA TGTGCCAGCAGCAGAGGATCTACTGAGTTAAGAGCTTTCTTT. It translates to CASSRGSTELRAFF.

J is TRBJ1-3 and V is TRBV9, with TRBD1 as a possible D gene (6 bases). V was pared by 5 bases and J by 8 bases, with 14 bases between. CDR3 length equals 13 residues. CDR1 SGDLS and CDR2 YYNGEE come from the germline V gene. The CDR3 reads CASSTGPGYTIYF. For the CDR3, the DNA is TGTGCCAGCAGTACAGGGCCTGGGTACACCATATATTTT.

The chain combines TRBV20-1 with TRBJ2-3; TRBD1 might be the D (6 bases). This CDR3 is 15 amino acids long. V was clipped by 8 bases and J by 4 bases, with 22 bases between them. Germline lookup yields CDR1 DFQATT and CDR2 SNEGSKA (reference sequence). The CDR3 sequence: CSPRVGQGNPDTQYF. CDR3 sequence (DNA): TGCAGTCCTCGTGTGGGGCAGGGGAATCCAGATACGCAGTATTTT.

The chain uses TRBV4-1 and TRBJ2-1; TRBD2 matches 9 bases. CDR1 and CDR2 from the germline V gene are MGHRA and YSYEKL. The J segment lost 7 bases and the V segment lost 0 bases, leaving 7 bases of the junction unmatched. This CDR3 region has 16 residues. The CDR3 spells CASSQESGTSRNEQFF. The CDR3 DNA sequence: TGCGCCAGCAGCCAAGAATCCGGGACTAGCAGGAATGAGCAGTTCTTC.

J is TRBJ1-5 and V is TRBV7-2; 7 bases are a match to TRBD1. The CDR3 sequence is 16 residues long. Germline assignment: CDR1 SGHTA and CDR2 FQGNSA. With V trimmed by 4 bases and J by 0 bases, 6 bases remained unmatched. The CDR3 reads CASSSTGTVSNQPQHF. The DNA of the CDR3 is TGTGCCAGCAGCTCAACCGGGACAGTTAGCAATCAGCCCCAGCATTTT.

The chain combines TRBV7-9 with TRBJ1-2; the D is unclear. CDR1 and CDR2 (germline): SEHNR, FQNEAQ (reference sequence). This CDR3 comprises 12 residues. This CDR3 reads CALDTVREGYTF. In DNA, the CDR3 is TGTGCTCTCGACACCGTTCGGGAGGGCTACACCTTC.

This clone has a single count. This chain uses TRBV10-3 with TRBJ2-2; TRBD1 matches at 9 bases. Germline V gives CDR1 ENHRY, CDR2 SYGVKD. The CDR3 loop spans 14 amino acids. V lost 5 bases, J lost 6 bases, and 4 bases stayed unmatched. The CDR3 loop is CAISKGQGAGELFF. The CDR3 nucleotides read TGTGCCATCAGTAAGGGACAGGGTGCCGGGGAGCTGTTTTTT.

V gene TRBV5-3 combines with J gene TRBJ2-7; the match to TRBD1 covers 8 bases. TRBV5-3 is identified as an open reading frame with a role that is uncertain. Losses at the gene ends were 4 bases for V and 7 bases for J; bases not matched to a gene: 10. The CDR3 totals 14 residues. This CDR3 is CARSSGQGQREQYF. The CDR3 nucleotides read TGTGCCAGAAGCAGTGGACAGGGTCAAAGGGAGCAGTACTTC.

The rearrangement uses TRBV3-1 (or the pseudogene TRBV3-2) and TRBJ1-3; D unclear. This CDR3 is built from 14 residues. Trimming stripped 1 base from V and 1 base from J, with 5 bases between. Germline V gives CDR1 LGHDT, CDR2 YNNKEL (reference sequence). CDR3 amino acids: CASSQGRSGNTIYF. For the CDR3, the DNA is TGTGCCAGCAGCCAAGGGCGGTCTGGAAACACCATATATTTT.

The genes are TRBV7-2 and TRBJ2-1, with 7 bases that match TRBD2. Germline trimming cut 6 bases from V and 6 bases from J; bases unmatched to any gene: 8. The CDR3 has 14 residues. CDR1 is SGHTA, CDR2 FQGNSA, per germline. The CDR3 protein is CASSSGLGRNEQFF. The CDR3, as DNA: TGTGCCAGCAGTTCTGGACTAGGTCGCAATGAGCAGTTCTTC.

The CDR3 region is CASSSGVGNEQFF. For the CDR3, the DNA is TGTGCCAGCAGTTCGGGGGTTGGAAATGAGCAGTTCTTC. The chain links TRBV6-6 to TRBJ2-1; perhaps TRBD2 as D (6 bases). The CDR3 is 13 residues long. V was clipped by 4 bases and J by 7 bases, with 11 bases between them. Germline CDR1 reads MNHNY; CDR2 reads SVGAGI (reference sequence).

The rearrangement links TRBV5-4 to TRBJ1-1, with 9 bases that match TRBD1. The CDR3 is made up of 15 amino acids. In germline, CDR1 is SGHNT, CDR2 YYREEE (reference sequence). After removal of 5 bases from V and 1 base from J, the junction contained 6 bases not matched to a gene. CDR3 DNA: TGTGCCAGCAGGCGATGGACAGGGGCGAACACTGAAGCTTTCTTT. It yields the protein CASRRWTGANTEAFF.

The rearrangement joins TRBV5-8 to TRBJ1-5; D may be TRBD1 (6 bases). The CDR3 covers 14 residues. Looked up from germline, CDR1 is SGHTS and CDR2 is YDEGEE. V dropped 4 bases and J dropped 9 bases, with 17 bases sitting between them. The CDR3 loop is CASSPGHPNSPQHF. Written as DNA, the CDR3 is TGTGCCAGCAGCCCGGGACACCCGAATTCGCCCCAGCATTTT.

CDR3 in amino acids: CASSPTTGAWEKLFF. CDR3 coding DNA: TGTGCCAGCTCACCAACGACAGGGGCCTGGGAAAAACTGTTTTTT. V gene TRBV18 combines with J gene TRBJ1-4, with 8 bases fitting TRBD1. V was pared by 2 bases and J by 8 bases, with 7 bases of the junction left unmatched. The CDR3 contains 15 residues. The germline V gene encodes CDR1 KGHSH and CDR2 LQKENI.

The CDR3 DNA follows: TGTGCCAGCAGCCCAGGGACAGTACCTCAAGAGACCCAGTACTTC. Translated, it gives CASSPGTVPQETQYF. The chain carries TRBV6-5 and TRBJ2-5, with 7 positions matching TRBD1. CDR1 MNHEY and CDR2 SVGAGI come from the germline V gene. The length of the CDR3 is 15 residues. V lost 6 bases to trimming and J lost 2 bases; unmatched junction nucleotides: 9.

The chain is built from TRBV5-8 and TRBJ2-7; 7 nucleotides line up with TRBD1. V shed 4 bases and J 2 bases; nucleotides not matched to a gene: 6. From germline, CDR1 is SGHTS and CDR2 YDEGEE. The CDR3 runs to 14 residues. The CDR3 DNA sequence: TGTGCCAGCAGCCCAAGGACAGGAACCTACGAGCAGTACTTC. Translated, it gives CASSPRTGTYEQYF.

This clone came up once. The chain couples TRBV7-2 to TRBJ1-2, with TRBD1 matching over 10 bases. The CDR3 spans 14 residues. Germline V lookup: CDR1 SGHTA, CDR2 FQGNSA. V shed 8 bases and J 4 bases; nucleotides not matched to a gene: 7. The CDR3: CASAPGTGAYGYTF. The CDR3 region has the DNA TGTGCCAGCGCCCCCGGGACAGGGGCCTATGGCTACACCTTC.